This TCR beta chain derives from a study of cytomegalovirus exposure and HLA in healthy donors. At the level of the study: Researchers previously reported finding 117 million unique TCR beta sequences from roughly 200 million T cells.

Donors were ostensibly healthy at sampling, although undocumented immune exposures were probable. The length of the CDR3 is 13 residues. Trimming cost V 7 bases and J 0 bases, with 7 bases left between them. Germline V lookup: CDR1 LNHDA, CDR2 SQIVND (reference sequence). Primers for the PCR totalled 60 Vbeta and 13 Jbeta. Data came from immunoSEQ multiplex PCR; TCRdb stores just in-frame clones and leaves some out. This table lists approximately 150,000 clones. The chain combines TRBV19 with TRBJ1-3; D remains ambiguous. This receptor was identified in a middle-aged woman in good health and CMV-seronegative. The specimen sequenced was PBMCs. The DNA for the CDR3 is TGTGCCAGTACCGACTTCTCTGGAAACACCATATATTTT. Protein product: CASTDFSGNTIYF.